The clone carrying this T cell receptor (beta chain) was counted ten times or more. Its antigen is still unknown. These data are taken from a study of Graves' ophthalmopathy and Graves' hyperthyroidism. Across the study: Samples of peripheral blood were obtained at initial diagnosis, prior to treatment of any kind. Findings and caveats of the study: With approximately 88% sensitivity and 75% to 84% specificity, a 13-signature model separated ophthalmopathy from stable hyperthyroidism. Detection in blood was also observed for most expanded thyroid clonotypes above 0.001 frequency.

Amplified material comprised TCR beta CDR3 regions derived from RNA transcripts. A first-round RT-PCR used HTBI primers, followed by a second-round multiplex PCR. TCRdb called the multiplex PCR reads again in MiXCR, with one record for every CDR3 protein. Of 500,000 to 800,000 distinct CDR3 sequences listed, over 40% are singletons. Germline CDR1 reads SGHVS; CDR2 reads FQNEAQ. Trimming removed 0 bases at V and 2 bases at J, with 8 bases between. This CDR3 has 14 amino acids. The genes are TRBV7-8 and TRBJ2-7; weak D call: TRBD1 (5 bases). Sequencing input: peripheral blood. This sequence was found in an adult man with Graves' ophthalmopathy. CDR3 nucleotides: TGTGCCAGCAGCTTAGCGGGGCGTGCCTACGAGCAGTACTTC. Protein sequence: CASSLAGRAYEQYF.